These 29 T cell receptor beta chains were all obtained from the same sample, sequenced in a study of shared clonotypes between healthy human individuals. In the naive CD8 group, cells lacked CD45RO and were positively selected for CCR7, so terminally differentiated effector memory CD45RA+ cells were left out. The method was immunoSEQ multiplex PCR; TCRdb's version includes in-frame clones alone and lacks a portion of them. The data hold 630,000 or so clones, with about 98% observed a single time. Specimen: naive CD8+ T cells sorted from blood. The receptors shown here come from a man younger than 45 in good health.

This chain links TRBV2 with TRBJ2-3, with 7 bases that match TRBD1. The CDR3 sequence is 11 residues long. CDR1 is SNHLY and CDR2 is FYNNEI in the germline V gene. The V and J ends lost 8 bases and 12 bases, in that order; junction bases with no gene match: 8. Written as DNA, the CDR3 is TGTGCCAGCCTTGCCCGGGACAGTCAGTATTTT. It codes for CASLARDSQYF.

The genes are TRBV4-1 and TRBJ2-3; 8 bases line up with TRBD2. V trimming: 4 bases; J trimming: 4 bases; junction bases outside the gene matches: 13. The CDR3 totals 17 residues. Germline loops: CDR1 MGHRA, CDR2 YSYEKL. CDR3 DNA: TGCGCCAGCAGCCCTATTGGAGCGGGAGCAGTGGCAGATACGCAGTATTTT. Its translation is CASSPIGAGAVADTQYF.

This chain connects TRBV5-1 to TRBJ1-3; no definite D call. Trimming shortened V by 4 bases and J by 2 bases, and 7 bases separated the two germline ends. The CDR3 is 13 amino acids. Germline lookup yields CDR1 SGHRS and CDR2 YFSETQ. The CDR3 protein is CASSVLPGNTIYF. The DNA for the CDR3 is TGCGCCAGCAGCGTGCTCCCTGGAAACACCATATATTTT.

This clone was picked up one time. CDR3: CASSYLGAYEQYF. In DNA, the CDR3 is TGTGCCAGCAGTTATCTCGGCGCCTACGAGCAGTACTTC. J is TRBJ2-7 and V is TRBV6-6; D uncertain. This CDR3 has 13 amino acids. V dropped 3 bases and J dropped 2 bases, with 8 bases sitting between them. Per the germline V gene, CDR1 is MNHNY and CDR2 is SVGAGI (reference sequence).

This rearrangement joins TRBV18 to TRBJ2-3; TRBD2 aligns across 14 bases. Per the germline V gene, CDR1 is KGHSH and CDR2 is LQKENI. The CDR3 covers 17 residues. With V trimmed by 0 bases and J by 5 bases, 4 bases remained unmatched. CDR3 sequence: CASSPPIGTSGRDTQYF. The CDR3 DNA reads as TGTGCCAGCTCACCACCGATCGGGACTAGCGGGAGAGATACGCAGTATTTT.

The V and J genes are TRBV5-4 and TRBJ2-7; no clear D gene. CDR1 is SGHNT and CDR2 is YYREEE in the germline V gene (reference sequence). CDR3 length equals 14 residues. Trimming stripped 4 bases from V and 2 bases from J, with 13 bases between. The CDR3 loop reads CASSISEATYEQYF. The CDR3, as DNA: TGTGCCAGCAGCATCAGTGAAGCGACCTACGAGCAGTACTTC.

The rearrangement uses TRBV27 and TRBJ1-5; D possibly corresponds to TRBD1 (6 bases). The CDR3 loop spans 14 amino acids. V was pared by 5 bases and J by 3 bases, with 11 bases between. From germline, CDR1 is MNHEY and CDR2 SMNVEV (reference sequence). For the CDR3, the DNA is TGTGCCAGCAGTCCCGCAGGGGTCAATCAGCCCCAGCATTTT. It codes for CASSPAGVNQPQHF.

CDR3 sequence reads: CASTKGGHGYTF. The CDR3, as DNA: TGTGCCAGCACGAAAGGGGGTCATGGCTACACCTTC. V is TRBV28 and J is TRBJ1-2, with D possibly matching TRBD1 (6 bases). CDR3 length equals 12 residues. Germline V gene sequence: CDR1 MDHEN, CDR2 SYDVKM. V gave up 7 bases and J gave up 6 bases, with 12 bases separating them.

The gene calls are TRBV6-6 and TRBJ1-2; the D is unclear. V lost 4 bases, J lost 2 bases, and 14 bases lay in between. The CDR3 extends over 15 amino acids. Per the germline V gene, CDR1 is MNHNY and CDR2 is SVGAGI (reference sequence). The CDR3 DNA sequence: TGTGCCAGCAGTTCCTTCGCGTCGAAGAACTATGGCTACACCTTC. Translated: CASSSFASKNYGYTF.

This clone was detected once. The V call is TRBV7-8, the J call TRBJ2-7, with no clear D. CDR1 is SGHVS and CDR2 is FQNEAQ in the germline V gene. The CDR3 covers 13 residues. Trimming took off 5 bases at V and 4 bases at J, with 12 bases between the two ends. CDR3 in amino acids: CASSPRSLYEQYF. In nucleotides, the CDR3 is TGTGCCAGCAGCCCGCGGTCGCTGTACGAGCAGTACTTC. Filled out from reference TRBV7-8 and TRBJ2-7, the complete variable domain reads GAGVSQSPRYKVAKRGQDVALRCDPISGHVSLFWYQQALGQGPEFLTYFQNEAQLDKSGLPSDRFFAERPEGSVSTLKIQRTQQEDSAVYLCASSPRSLYEQYFGPGTRLTVT.

The sample holds one count of this clone. The genes are TRBV27 and TRBJ2-3, with a possible D match to TRBD2 (6 bases). The germline CDR1 and CDR2 sequences are MNHEY and SMNVEV (reference sequence). V was cut by 7 bases and J by 2 bases, with 16 bases left in between. This CDR3 region has 15 residues. CDR3 amino acids: CASKAVEGTTDTQYF. The DNA for the CDR3 is TGTGCCAGCAAGGCAGTGGAGGGGACCACAGATACGCAGTATTTT.

The gene calls are TRBV7-9 and TRBJ2-7; D possibly corresponds to TRBD1 (6 bases). The V and J ends lost 0 bases and 3 bases respectively, with 12 bases between them. CDR3 size: 15 residues. Germline CDR1 SEHNR, CDR2 FQNEAQ (reference sequence). The CDR3, as DNA: TGTGCCAGCAGCTTAGCGGGGTCGGGACACTACGAGCAGTACTTC. Translating gives CASSLAGSGHYEQYF.

CDR3 nucleotide sequence: TGTGCCTGGAGTTCCGGGACAGGGAACACTGAAGCTTTCTTT. Translating gives CAWSSGTGNTEAFF. The rearrangement joins TRBV30 to TRBJ1-1, with TRBD1 matching 8 bases. V lost 2 bases and J lost 1; bases outside the gene matches: 3. Per the germline V gene, CDR1 is GTSNPN and CDR2 is SVGIG (reference sequence). CDR3 length: 14 residues.

A note on this clone: This specimen includes other DNA sequences encoding the same CDR3. The rearrangement links TRBV7-6 to TRBJ2-6; no clear D. The CDR3 contains 12 residues. The germline CDR1 and CDR2 sequences are SGHVS and FNYEAQ. V was pared by 8 bases and J by 2 bases, with 4 bases between. CDR3 amino acids: CASSPGANVLTF. The CDR3, as DNA: TGTGCCAGCTCTCCTGGGGCCAACGTCCTGACTTTC.

The rearrangement uses TRBV9 and TRBJ1-1; the D gene is possibly TRBD1 (5 bases). Germline loops: CDR1 SGDLS, CDR2 YYNGEE. The CDR3 contains 12 residues. Trimming took off 4 bases at V and 4 bases at J, with 8 bases between the two ends. The CDR3 region is CASSPQGTEAFF. As DNA, the CDR3 is TGTGCCAGCAGCCCCCAGGGCACTGAAGCTTTCTTT. Combining the CDR3 with reference TRBV9 and TRBJ1-1 gives the whole variable domain DSGVTQTPKHLITATGQRVTLRCSPRSGDLSVYWYQQSLDQGLQFLIQYYNGEERAKGNILERFSAQQFPDLHSELNLSSLELGDSALYFCASSPQGTEAFFGQGTRLTVV.

This clone was counted once. The chain is built from TRBV27 and TRBJ2-7, with D unresolved. Germline V gives CDR1 MNHEY, CDR2 SMNVEV (reference sequence). This CDR3 has 12 residues. Between the trimmed V and J ends, which lost 6 bases and 6 bases, there was a span of 12 bases. The CDR3 DNA reads as TGTGCCAGCAGCCACCGGCCAGGCGAGCAGTACTTC. It codes for CASSHRPGEQYF.

CDR3 sequence: CASSQVEQGYYEQYF. The CDR3, as DNA: TGTGCCAGCAGCCAAGTGGAACAGGGTTACTACGAGCAGTACTTC. The rearrangement links TRBV14 to TRBJ2-7, with D possibly TRBD1 on 6 matching bases. Trimming removed 1 base at V and 3 bases at J, with 13 bases between. The CDR3 spans 15 residues. The germline V gene encodes CDR1 SGHDN and CDR2 FVKESK.

The chain carries TRBV6-5 and TRBJ1-5; TRBD1 matches 8 bases. V lost 7 bases, J lost 5 bases, and 10 bases stayed unmatched. Germline V gene sequence: CDR1 MNHEY, CDR2 SVGAGI. This CDR3 spans 15 amino acids. The CDR3 loop is CASTLRPTGDQPQHF. The DNA of the CDR3 is TGTGCCAGCACCCTACGTCCGACAGGGGATCAGCCCCAGCATTTT.

Concerning this clone: The same CDR3 also results from other DNA sequences found in this sample. Written as DNA, the CDR3 is TGTGCCAGCAGTGGCGGCGAGCAGTACTTC. As protein: CASSGGEQYF. The rearrangement links TRBV2 to TRBJ2-7; no clear D. V was clipped by 4 bases and J by 6 bases, with 4 bases between them. From germline, CDR1 is SNHLY and CDR2 FYNNEI. The CDR3 has 10 amino acids.

In its sample, this clone was seen once. The J gene is TRBJ1-1, the V gene TRBV7-9; D is perhaps TRBD1 (6 bases). The CDR3 has 11 residues. Trimming removed 8 bases at V and 11 bases at J, with 15 bases between. Germline CDR1 is SEHNR and CDR2 is FQNEAQ (reference sequence). As DNA, the CDR3 is TGTGCCAGCGCTAATACAGGGTTGGCTTTCTTT. Amino acid sequence: CASANTGLAFF.

The chain combines TRBV29-1 with TRBJ2-3; 7 bases agree with TRBD2. The CDR3 consists of 16 residues. With 1 base clipped from V and 0 bases from J, the junction kept 7 bases outside the gene matches. In germline, CDR1 is SQVTM, CDR2 ANQGSEA. DNA for the CDR3: TGCAGCGTTGAAGGGGGAGGGGAATCTAGCACAGATACGCAGTATTTT. Its translation: CSVEGGGESSTDTQYF.

J is TRBJ2-3 and V is TRBV2, with 7 bases aligning to TRBD2. Trimming cost V 7 bases and J 1 base; bases outside gene matches: 11. The CDR3 covers 16 residues. Germline values: CDR1 SNHLY, CDR2 FYNNEI. The chain's CDR3 is CASTWTSSDRTDTQYF. The CDR3 region has the DNA TGTGCCAGCACGTGGACTAGTTCTGATCGCACAGATACGCAGTATTTT.

CDR3: CASSVDVATYNEQFF. The CDR3 nucleotides read TGTGCCAGCAGCGTAGATGTAGCGACCTACAATGAGCAGTTCTTC. J is TRBJ2-1 and V is TRBV9; tentative D call: TRBD2 (5 bases). V lost 0 bases and J lost 2, with 9 bases in between. The germline V gene encodes CDR1 SGDLS and CDR2 YYNGEE. The CDR3 runs 15 residues.

A single count supports this clone. J is TRBJ2-1 and V is TRBV13, with TRBD1 identical over 8 bases. The CDR3 contains 13 residues. V was clipped by 8 bases and J by 3 bases; unmatched bases: 3. Germline V CDR1 and CDR2: PRHDT, FYEKMQ (reference sequence). The CDR3 region has the DNA TGTGCCAGCGGGACAGGTGGCTACAATGAGCAGTTCTTC. Translating it yields CASGTGGYNEQFF.

The chain combines TRBV28 with TRBJ2-1, with a possible D match to TRBD2 (5 bases). Trimming left V 3 bases short and J 6 bases short, with 12 bases between. CDR1 and CDR2 (germline): MDHEN, SYDVKM. The CDR3 spans 14 residues. CDR3 loop: CASSFPGNSNEQFF. For the CDR3, the DNA is TGTGCCAGCAGTTTCCCGGGGAATTCCAATGAGCAGTTCTTC. Full variable domain (rest looked up from reference TRBV28 and TRBJ2-1): DVKVTQSSRYLVKRTGEKVFLECVQDMDHENMFWYRQDPGLGLRLIYFSYDVKMKEKGDIPEGYSVSREKKERFSLILESASTNQTSMYLCASSFPGNSNEQFFGPGTRLTVL.

This chain connects TRBV19 to TRBJ1-4; no definite D call. V lost 4 bases and J lost 5, with 14 bases in between. The CDR3 is made up of 15 amino acids. The germline CDR1 and CDR2 sequences are LNHDA and SQIVND (reference sequence). The CDR3 sequence is CASSTVGEANEKLFF. CDR3 nucleotide sequence: TGTGCCAGTAGTACGGTGGGCGAGGCAAATGAAAAACTGTTTTTT. Filled out from reference TRBV19 and TRBJ1-4, the complete variable domain reads DGGITQSPKYLFRKEGQNVTLSCEQNLNHDAMYWYRQDPGQGLRLIYYSQIVNDFQKGDIAEGYSVSREKKESFPLTVTSAQKNPTAFYLCASSTVGEANEKLFFGSGTQLSVL.

V gene TRBV7-9 combines with J gene TRBJ2-1; no reliable D call. The V gene's germline CDR1 is SEHNR and CDR2 FQNEAQ (reference sequence). The CDR3 is made up of 15 amino acids. Trimming removed 5 bases at V and 8 bases at J, with 19 bases between. The CDR3 reads CASSPAGWPGDEQFF. CDR3 bases: TGTGCCAGCAGCCCCGCTGGTTGGCCCGGCGATGAGCAGTTCTTC.

The rearrangement joins TRBV11-2 to TRBJ2-5; D might be TRBD1 (6 bases). Per the germline V gene, CDR1 is SGHAT and CDR2 is FQNNGV. Between the trimmed V and J ends, which lost 2 bases and 5 bases, there was a span of 6 bases. The CDR3 totals 12 residues. This chain's CDR3 is CASSLQGETQYF. The CDR3 DNA reads as TGTGCCAGCAGCTTACAGGGGGAGACCCAGTACTTC.

This chain connects TRBV28 to TRBJ2-7; 7 positions match TRBD2. J gave up 4 bases and V 3 bases, and 6 bases lay outside the gene matches. The CDR3 is 14 residues long. Germline CDR1 reads MDHEN; CDR2 reads SYDVKM. CDR3 sequence reads: CASSFFGTTYEQYF. In nucleotides, the CDR3 is TGTGCCAGCAGTTTTTTCGGGACTACATACGAGCAGTACTTC.